What follows are 24 T cell receptor beta chains derived from one specimen sequenced in a study of cytomegalovirus exposure and HLA in healthy donors. It was with 60 Vbeta and 13 Jbeta primers that the PCR ran. TCRdb's copy holds only in-frame clones and misses some; the assay was immunoSEQ multiplex PCR. The sample shows about 220,000 clones, about 80% of them seen only once. Source material: PBMCs. These receptors came from a male donor in good health and CMV-seronegative.

This clone was seen a single time. The chain recombines TRBV29-1 with TRBJ2-7; 8 nucleotides align to TRBD1. J lost 0 bases, V lost 7 bases, and 5 bases had no gene match. The CDR3 has 13 amino acids. Germline values: CDR1 SQVTM, CDR2 ANQGSEA. The CDR3 region is CSGLDRVSYEQYF. In DNA, the CDR3 is TGCAGCGGCCTGGACAGGGTCTCCTACGAGCAGTACTTC.

The rearrangement uses TRBV5-6 and TRBJ1-5, with a weak D call TRBD1 (6 bases). This CDR3 has 14 amino acids. The germline gives CDR1 SGHDT, CDR2 YYEEEE. The V end lost 4 bases, the J end lost 4 bases, and 12 bases lay between the germline ends. The CDR3 loop is CASSGGQTNQPQHF. The CDR3 bases are TGTGCCAGCAGCGGTGGACAGACTAATCAGCCCCAGCATTTT. The variable domain in full, completed from reference TRBV5-6 and TRBJ1-5, reads DAGVTQSPTHLIKTRGQQVTLRCSPKSGHDTVSWYQQALGQGPQFIFQYYEEEERQRGNFPDRFSGHQFPNYSSELNVNALLLGDSALYLCASSGGQTNQPQHFGDGTRLSIL.

This chain joins TRBV15 and TRBJ1-1; D unclear. V shed 1 base and J shed 2 bases, with 8 bases lying between them. The germline gives CDR1 LNHNV, CDR2 YYDKDF (reference sequence). The CDR3 extends over 14 amino acids. CDR3 sequence reads: CATSRGQANTEAFF. CDR3 bases: TGTGCCACCAGCAGAGGACAAGCAAACACTGAAGCTTTCTTT.

This clone was seen a single time. The rearrangement links TRBV19 to TRBJ1-6; a weak D match, TRBD1 (6 bases). Between the trimmed V and J ends, which lost 3 bases and 10 bases, there was a span of 16 bases. This CDR3 contains 15 residues. The germline CDR1 and CDR2 sequences are LNHDA and SQIVND (reference sequence). CDR3 sequence reads: CASSIRPGQGSPLHF. CDR3 sequence (DNA): TGTGCCAGTAGTATTCGTCCGGGGCAGGGGTCACCCCTCCACTTT.

This chain links TRBV25-1 with TRBJ2-3; D unclear. Trimming stripped 7 bases from V and 7 bases from J, with 12 bases between. The length of the CDR3 is 12 residues. Germline CDR1 and CDR2: MGHDK and SYGVNS. The CDR3 protein is CASMGSPYTQYF. In nucleotides, the CDR3 is TGTGCCAGCATGGGCTCTCCTTATACGCAGTATTTT.

Here the CDR3 DNA reads TGTGCCAGCAGCCCCCGTGGGACCGCTAGCGGATTATACGAGCAGTACTTC. Amino acids: CASSPRGTASGLYEQYF. The chain carries TRBV7-9 and TRBJ2-7, with 7 bases lining up with TRBD2. The length of the CDR3 is 17 residues. Germline values: CDR1 SEHNR, CDR2 FQNEAQ (reference sequence). The trim removed 5 bases at V and 4 bases at J, leaving 17 bases unmatched.

A few counts support this clone. The CDR3 coding sequence is TGTGCCAGCAGTGACTCCGAGCAAAATACGCAGTATTTT. Translated: CASSDSEQNTQYF. V gene TRBV6-4 combines with J gene TRBJ2-3, with D unclear. Germline lookup yields CDR1 MRHNA and CDR2 SNTAGT. V was trimmed by 0 bases and J by 7 bases, leaving 8 bases between them. CDR3 size: 13 residues.

The rearrangement links TRBV4-1 to TRBJ1-4; 9 bases align to TRBD1. V gave up 4 bases and J gave up 6 bases; unmatched junction bases: 6. Germline lookup yields CDR1 MGHRA and CDR2 YSYEKL. The CDR3 has 15 amino acids. CDR3 protein: CASSLGQGSDEKLFF. The CDR3 DNA reads as TGCGCCAGCAGCCTCGGACAGGGGTCGGATGAAAAACTGTTTTTT.

The gene calls are TRBV7-9 and TRBJ2-7; 9 nucleotides line up with TRBD1. The CDR3 totals 14 residues. V dropped 5 bases and J dropped 3; count of bases not matched to a gene: 5. CDR1 and CDR2 (germline): SEHNR, FQNEAQ (reference sequence). The CDR3 DNA is TGTGCCAGCAGCACCGGGACAGGGTTCTACGAGCAGTACTTC. Its protein is CASSTGTGFYEQYF.

The count of this clone is one. The chain has TRBV4-1 and TRBJ2-7; a possible D gene is TRBD2 (5 bases). Germline loops: CDR1 MGHRA, CDR2 YSYEKL. Trimming took off 0 bases at V and 3 bases at J, with 15 bases between the two ends. This CDR3 comprises 16 residues. CDR3 sequence reads: CASSQEDGGEGYEQYF. As DNA, the CDR3 is TGCGCCAGCAGCCAAGAGGATGGCGGAGAGGGCTACGAGCAGTACTTC.

The chain is built from TRBV28 and TRBJ1-6, with 10 bases matching TRBD1. V lost 1 base and J lost 11; bases outside the gene matches: 14. The CDR3 consists of 18 residues. The V gene's germline CDR1 is MDHEN and CDR2 SYDVKM. The CDR3 region has the DNA TGTGCCAGCAGTTTATCCCCCGGACAGGGGGGGTGGGAAACACCCCTCCACTTT. Its protein is CASSLSPGQGGWETPLHF.

J is TRBJ1-5 and V is TRBV6-9; tentatively, D is TRBD1 (5 bases). CDR1 MNHGY and CDR2 SVAAGI come from the germline V gene. Trimming removed 11 bases at V and 4 bases at J, with 21 bases between. There are 15 residues in the CDR3. The CDR3 loop is CAFFQEGTVNQPQHF. CDR3 DNA: TGTGCCTTTTTCCAGGAGGGGACGGTAAATCAGCCCCAGCATTTT.

This clone has only one observation. The sample contains more than one DNA sequence encoding this CDR3. The chain is built from TRBV7-9 and TRBJ1-4; 10 bases are shared with TRBD1. CDR1 SEHNR and CDR2 FQNEAQ come from the germline V gene (reference sequence). The CDR3 is 19 residues long. V dropped 3 bases and J dropped 2; count of bases not matched to a gene: 12. The CDR3, as DNA: TGTGCCAGCAGCTTCCCTGGGGACAGGGGAAAGAGTACTAATGAAAAACTGTTTTTT. As protein: CASSFPGDRGKSTNEKLFF. The entire variable domain, with the rest obtained from reference TRBV7-9 and TRBJ1-4, is as follows: DTGVSQNPRHKITKRGQNVTFRCDPISEHNRLYWYRQTLGQGPEFLTYFQNEAQLEKSRLLSDRFSAERPKGSFSTLEIQRTEQGDSAMYLCASSFPGDRGKSTNEKLFFGSGTQLSVL.

The rearrangement joins TRBV19 to TRBJ2-7, with D perhaps matching TRBD2 (7 bases). V lost 1 base and J lost 1, with 11 bases in between. This CDR3 spans 15 amino acids. Germline V gives CDR1 LNHDA, CDR2 SQIVND (reference sequence). The chain's CDR3 is CASSIGTAGSYEQYF. The CDR3 DNA is TGTGCCAGTAGTATAGGGACAGCGGGGTCCTACGAGCAGTACTTC.

J is TRBJ2-1 and V is TRBV7-2; D perhaps matches TRBD1 (5 bases). Germline CDR1 SGHTA, CDR2 FQGNSA. V lost 3 bases and J lost 5, with 5 bases in between. The length of the CDR3 is 12 residues. CDR3 loop: CASSLGHNEQFF. As DNA, the CDR3 is TGTGCCAGCAGCTTGGGGCACAATGAGCAGTTCTTC.

The sample holds one count of this clone. This chain links TRBV5-1 with TRBJ2-3; D unclear. Germline V gene data show CDR1 as SGHRS and CDR2 as YFSETQ. The CDR3 is made up of 13 amino acids. Trimming removed 4 bases at V and 2 bases at J, with 8 bases between. In DNA, the CDR3 is TGCGCCAGCAGCGACAAGTTCACAGATACGCAGTATTTT. Amino acid sequence: CASSDKFTDTQYF.

The chain couples TRBV6-1 to TRBJ2-2; 10 bases agree with TRBD2. After removal of 1 base from V and 3 bases from J, the junction contained 2 bases not matched to a gene. The CDR3 runs 16 residues. The germline V gene encodes CDR1 MNHNS and CDR2 SASEGT. CDR3 nucleotide sequence: TGTGCCAGCAGTGAAGTAGCGGGGGGCCACACCGGGGAGCTGTTTTTT. Translating it yields CASSEVAGGHTGELFF.

This sequence joins TRBV19 and TRBJ2-7, with D possibly TRBD1 on 5 matching bases. CDR1 is LNHDA, CDR2 SQIVND, per germline (reference sequence). The CDR3 consists of 15 residues. Trimming left V 5 bases short and J 0 bases short, with 14 bases between. Here the CDR3 DNA reads TGTGCCAGTAGTTTGATGACAGAAAGCTCCTACGAGCAGTACTTC. Translated: CASSLMTESSYEQYF.

The chain uses TRBV19 and TRBJ2-2, with D unresolved. V lost 3 bases and J 0 bases, leaving 14 bases between the germline ends. From germline, CDR1 is LNHDA and CDR2 SQIVND (reference sequence). There are 17 residues in the CDR3. CDR3 nucleotide sequence: TGTGCCAGTAGTATTGTTTTTCTCAGGACGAACACCGGGGAGCTGTTTTTT. Its protein is CASSIVFLRTNTGELFF.

V is TRBV27 and J is TRBJ2-4, with D possibly matching TRBD2 (5 bases). This CDR3 spans 14 amino acids. In germline, CDR1 is MNHEY, CDR2 SMNVEV (reference sequence). Trimming cost V 5 bases and J 11 bases, with 19 bases left between them. For the CDR3, the DNA is TGTGCCAGCAGTAGTCGGGCCGGGTTCGGGGTTCAGTACTTC. Its protein is CASSSRAGFGVQYF.

This rearrangement joins TRBV7-9 to TRBJ2-7; 8 bases are a match to TRBD1. In germline, CDR1 is SEHNR, CDR2 FQNEAQ (reference sequence). CDR3 size: 14 residues. The ends lost 4 bases at V and 5 bases at J; junction bases unmatched: 7. The CDR3 DNA follows: TGTGCCAGCAGCTCTGACAGGGGCGTCAACGAGCAGTACTTC. Translation gives CASSSDRGVNEQYF.

This chain uses TRBV29-1 with TRBJ2-5, with D possibly being TRBD2 (6 bases). Per the germline V gene, CDR1 is SQVTM and CDR2 is ANQGSEA. Trimming cost V 3 bases and J 6 bases, with 20 bases left between them. The CDR3 is 15 residues long. Written as DNA, the CDR3 is TGCAGCGTTGATAGCGGAGGAGGGGAACAGAAGACCCAGTACTTC. This codes for CSVDSGGGEQKTQYF. The complete variable domain, with remaining parts taken from reference TRBV29-1 and TRBJ2-5, reads SAVISQKPSRDICQRGTSLTIQCQVDSQVTMMFWYRQQPGQSLTLIATANQGSEATYESGFVIDKFPISRPNLTFSTLTVSNMSPEDSSIYLCSVDSGGGEQKTQYFGPGTRLLVL.

This clone was seen more than once but under ten times. Other DNA sequences within the sample encode an identical CDR3. The chain combines TRBV5-1 with TRBJ2-7, with D possibly TRBD2 on 6 matching bases. Trimming left V 0 bases short and J 5 bases short, with 9 bases between. CDR1 and CDR2 from the germline V gene are SGHRS and YFSETQ. CDR3 length: 13 residues. As DNA, the CDR3 is TGCGCCAGCAGCTTGGGACTAGTACACGAGCAGTACTTC. It encodes CASSLGLVHEQYF.

This clone was picked up a small number of times. V is TRBV19 and J is TRBJ2-2; 7 positions match TRBD2. This CDR3 has 15 residues. Germline CDR1 and CDR2: LNHDA and SQIVND (reference sequence). J gave up 7 bases and V 3 bases, and 8 bases lay outside the gene matches. This CDR3 reads CASSMLAGDFGELFF. CDR3 in DNA: TGTGCCAGTAGTATGCTTGCGGGAGATTTCGGGGAGCTGTTTTTT.